The subject of this entry is one T cell receptor (beta chain). Its antigen remains unidentified. These data belong to a study of cytotoxic CD8 clonotypes in ibrutinib-treated CLL. Study background: An average of 255,043 productive templates and some 100,000 productive rearrangements was obtained per sample.

Sequenced by immunoSEQ multiplex PCR; TCRdb stores in-frame clones only, minus some. Among about 150,000 clones listed, about three quarters were seen once. Study conclusions and caveats: Treatment left the uncommon public clonotypes either contracted or stable in frequency.

The germline V gene has CDR1 MNHNS and CDR2 SASEGT. This CDR3 has 15 amino acids. The V gene lost 6 bases and the J gene lost 0 bases, with 12 bases spanning the gap. The gene calls are TRBV6-1 and TRBJ1-5; no firm D call. This sequence originates from a human donor with chronic lymphocytic leukemia. The sequencing here drew on PBMCs, taken after 24 months of ibrutinib treatment. The CDR3 bases are TGTGCCAGCAGGCGACCTGTCTATAGCAATCAGCCCCAGCATTTT. Amino acid sequence: CASRRPVYSNQPQHF.